Each of the 6 T cell receptor beta chains below was sequenced from the same sample in a study of cytomegalovirus exposure and HLA in healthy donors. Both 60 Vbeta primers and 13 Jbeta primers went into the PCR. Here immunoSEQ multiplex PCR was the method, and the copy in TCRdb shows in-frame clones only, minus some. This sample has about 98,000 clones, with roughly 70% found just once. What was sequenced was PBMCs. The receptors stem from a middle-aged man in good health and CMV-seronegative.

V gene TRBV29-1 combines with J gene TRBJ1-1, with 12 bases aligning to TRBD1. Germline assignment: CDR1 SQVTM and CDR2 ANQGSEA. CDR3 length equals 14 residues. The V gene end was trimmed by 5 bases and the J gene end by 7 bases; junction bases not matched to a gene: 8. Here the CDR3 reads CSVSGQGAPLEAFF. CDR3 DNA sequence: TGCAGCGTTTCGGGACAGGGGGCCCCCCTTGAAGCTTTCTTT.

The chain recombines TRBV28 with TRBJ2-2; D perhaps matches TRBD2 (5 bases). The V gene's germline CDR1 is MDHEN and CDR2 SYDVKM. The CDR3 sequence is 16 residues long. Trimming took 5 bases from V and 2 from J, leaving 15 bases between them. This CDR3 is CASSPMTRGNTGELFF. The CDR3 DNA sequence: TGTGCCAGCAGTCCCATGACCCGGGGAAACACCGGGGAGCTGTTTTTT.

In its sample, this clone was seen a few times. This chain connects TRBV25-1 to TRBJ2-2; 8 bases line up with TRBD1. The junction had 6 bases not matched to a gene; V was cut back by 10 bases and J by 5 bases. Germline values: CDR1 MGHDK, CDR2 SYGVNS. The CDR3 sequence is 13 residues long. The chain's CDR3 is CAILQGDTGELFF. The CDR3 region has the DNA TGTGCCATCTTACAGGGGGATACCGGGGAGCTGTTTTTT.

The J gene is TRBJ2-5, the V gene TRBV5-1; D gene unclear. V lost 0 bases, J lost 5 bases, and 14 bases lay in between. Germline V gene sequence: CDR1 SGHRS, CDR2 YFSETQ. This CDR3 is built from 15 residues. The CDR3 bases are TGCGCCAGCAGCTTGGCCACAGCTCTCGTTGAGACCCAGTACTTC. Translated: CASSLATALVETQYF.

The chain joins TRBV18 to TRBJ1-1; no reliable D call. The germline gives CDR1 KGHSH, CDR2 LQKENI. Between the trimmed V and J ends, which lost 4 bases and 1 base, there was a span of 4 bases. CDR3 length equals 12 residues. Written as DNA, the CDR3 is TGTGCCAGCTCACGACAGAACACTGAAGCTTTCTTT. Amino acids: CASSRQNTEAFF. Combining the CDR3 with reference TRBV18 and TRBJ1-1 gives the whole variable domain NAGVMQNPRHLVRRRGQEARLRCSPMKGHSHVYWYRQLPEEGLKFMVYLQKENIIDESGMPKERFSAEFPKEGPSILRIQQVVRGDSAAYFCASSRQNTEAFFGQGTRLTVV.

This clone was observed a handful of times. The chain is built from TRBV5-1 and TRBJ2-7; 7 bases map to TRBD1. The V segment lost 4 bases and the J segment 5 bases; nucleotides outside the gene matches: 9. Germline V gene data show CDR1 as SGHRS and CDR2 as YFSETQ. This CDR3 spans 14 amino acids. The CDR3 sequence is CASSPLTGKHEQYF. CDR3 DNA: TGCGCCAGCAGCCCCCTGACAGGGAAGCACGAGCAGTACTTC.